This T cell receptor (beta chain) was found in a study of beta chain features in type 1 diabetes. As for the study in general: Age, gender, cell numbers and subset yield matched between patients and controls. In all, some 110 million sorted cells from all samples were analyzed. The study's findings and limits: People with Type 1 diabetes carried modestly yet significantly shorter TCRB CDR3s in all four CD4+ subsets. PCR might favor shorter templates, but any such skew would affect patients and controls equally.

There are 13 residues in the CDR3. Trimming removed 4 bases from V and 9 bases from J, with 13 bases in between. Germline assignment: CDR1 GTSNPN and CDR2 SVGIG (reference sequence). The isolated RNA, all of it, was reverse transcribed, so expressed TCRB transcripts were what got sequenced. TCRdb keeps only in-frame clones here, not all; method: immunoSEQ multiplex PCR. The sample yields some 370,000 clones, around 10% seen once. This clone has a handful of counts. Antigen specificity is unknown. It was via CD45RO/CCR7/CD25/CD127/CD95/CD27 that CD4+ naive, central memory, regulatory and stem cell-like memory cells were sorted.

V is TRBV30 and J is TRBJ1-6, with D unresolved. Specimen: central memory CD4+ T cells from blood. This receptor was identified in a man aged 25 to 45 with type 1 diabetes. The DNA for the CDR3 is TGTGCCTGGAATCGTGACCCTTTTTCACCCCTCCACTTT. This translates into CAWNRDPFSPLHF. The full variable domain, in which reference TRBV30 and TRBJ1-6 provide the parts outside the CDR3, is SQTIHQWPATLVQPVGSPLSLECTVEGTSNPNLYWYRQAAGRGLQLLFYSVGIGQISSEVPQNLSASRPQDRQFILSSKKLLLSDSGFYLCAWNRDPFSPLHFGNGTRLTVT.